Shown below are 8 T cell receptor beta chains from a single sample sequenced in a study of PD-1 blockade in classical Hodgkin lymphoma (TCRdb year 2020). The label giving this sample's time point can be read as: cycle 1 day 1 (C1D1), immediately before nivolumab initiation. All trial patients had relapsed after autologous stem cell transplantation, with cohorts A, B and C differing in prior brentuximab vedotin exposure. Using a Miltenyi CD8+ T cell isolation kit, CD8+ T cells were purified from thawed PBMCs through magnetic negative selection. Libraries came from the immunoSEQ multiplex PCR assay. Imported from immuneACCESS, the table was reduced by TCRdb to in-frame sequences with V and J called. These copies leave out some clones; in studies compared against another copy, an unresolved V gene accounts for under half, and the cause of the remainder is not known. Counted in this sample were fewer than 15,000 clones; around 85% of them appeared once. The leading ten clones occupy approximately 25% of the sample.

The sequenced sample was CD8+ T cells from blood, obtained at baseline. All receptors derive from a human donor with classical Hodgkin lymphoma.

This chain connects TRBV5-6 to TRBJ2-7; 11 bases match TRBD2. V lost 4 bases and J lost 2; bases outside the gene matches: 8. The CDR3 loop spans 16 amino acids. CDR1 is SGHDT and CDR2 is YYEEEE in the germline V gene. DNA for the CDR3: TGTGCCAGCAGCCTACTACTAGCGGGGGTACCCTACGAGCAGTACTTC. Amino acids: CASSLLLAGVPYEQYF.

The rearrangement links TRBV7-3 to TRBJ1-1; D is ambiguous. The CDR3 covers 14 residues. Germline V gene data show CDR1 as SGHTA and CDR2 as FQGTGA. Trimming took off 5 bases at V and 6 bases at J, with 16 bases between the two ends. CDR3 region: CASSHFGSGAEAFF. The CDR3 DNA sequence: TGTGCCAGCAGCCACTTTGGGAGTGGCGCTGAAGCTTTCTTT.

This rearrangement joins TRBV5-4 to TRBJ1-1, with TRBD1 as a possible D gene (6 bases). Germline V gene lookup returns CDR1 SGHNT and CDR2 YYREEE (reference sequence). The length of the CDR3 is 12 residues. V lost 0 bases and J 11 bases, leaving 11 bases between the germline ends. The CDR3 spells CASSLGGQWAFF. The CDR3 region has the DNA TGTGCCAGCAGCTTGGGGGGGCAATGGGCTTTCTTT.

The rearrangement links TRBV19 to TRBJ2-3, with 13 bases that match TRBD2. The V and J ends lost 10 bases and 1 base, in that order; junction bases with no gene match: 8. This CDR3 is 16 amino acids long. Looked up from germline, CDR1 is LNHDA and CDR2 is SQIVND (reference sequence). CDR3 DNA: TGTGCCACTGCCGGGACTAGCGGGGTCGGCACAGATACGCAGTATTTT. Its translation: CATAGTSGVGTDTQYF.

The chain carries TRBV7-9 and TRBJ1-1; D is undetermined. The CDR3 covers 11 residues. CDR1 and CDR2 from the germline V gene are SEHNR and FQNEAQ (reference sequence). The ends were cut back, 1 base at V and 8 bases at J, with 5 bases in the middle. CDR3 region: CASSLVSEAFF. The CDR3 DNA reads as TGTGCCAGCAGCTTAGTGTCCGAAGCTTTCTTT. Combining the CDR3 with reference TRBV7-9 and TRBJ1-1 gives the whole variable domain DTGVSQNPRHKITKRGQNVTFRCDPISEHNRLYWYRQTLGQGPEFLTYFQNEAQLEKSRLLSDRFSAERPKGSFSTLEIQRTEQGDSAMYLCASSLVSEAFFGQGTRLTVV.

CDR3 residues: CASSYSGTGGAFF. CDR3 in DNA: TGTGCCAGCAGTTACTCGGGAACGGGGGGTGCTTTCTTT. The chain joins TRBV6-6 to TRBJ1-1, with D perhaps TRBD1 (5 bases). With 0 bases removed from V and 11 bases from J, the gap between germline ends came to 13 bases. The CDR3 has 13 residues. CDR1 is MNHNY, CDR2 SVGAGI, per germline (reference sequence).

CDR3: CASSWGRNYEQYF. The CDR3 bases are TGCGCCAGCAGCTGGGGACGGAACTACGAGCAGTACTTC. This chain connects TRBV5-1 to TRBJ2-7; D may match TRBD1 or TRBD2 (5 bases each). CDR1 and CDR2 (germline): SGHRS, YFSETQ. The V gene lost 3 bases and the J gene lost 3 bases, with 10 bases spanning the gap. The CDR3 is made up of 13 amino acids.

This clone came up once. The chain joins TRBV7-9 to TRBJ2-5; TRBD1 is a possible D gene (5 bases). The CDR3 loop spans 15 amino acids. Trimming stripped 2 bases from V and 1 base from J, with 11 bases between. Germline loops: CDR1 SEHNR, CDR2 FQNEAQ (reference sequence). The CDR3 region is CASSLQGGLQETQYF. The CDR3 DNA is TGTGCCAGCAGCTTACAGGGTGGGCTCCAAGAGACCCAGTACTTC.